The 3 T cell receptor beta chains listed next were all sequenced from one sample in a study of shared clonotypes between healthy human individuals. Naive CD8 cells were CD45RO-negative, positively selected for CCR7, excluding terminally differentiated effector memory CD45RA+ cells. Measured with immunoSEQ multiplex PCR; TCRdb has only the in-frame clones, and not every one. This table holds about 590,000 clones, about 95% found once. Sequencing input: naive CD8+ T cells sorted from blood. These TCRs come from a woman in her thirties in good health.

The chain employs TRBV5-4 and TRBJ2-5; D not certain. Trimming shortened V by 0 bases and J by 5 bases, and 8 bases separated the two germline ends. There are 13 residues in the CDR3. Germline values: CDR1 SGHNT, CDR2 YYREEE (reference sequence). CDR3 bases: TGTGCCAGCAGCTTGGAATCTTTCGAGACCCAGTACTTC. Protein sequence: CASSLESFETQYF.

The chain links TRBV28 to TRBJ1-1, with D unclear. Trimming cost V 3 bases and J 7 bases, with 6 bases left between them. The CDR3 runs 11 residues. From germline, CDR1 is MDHEN and CDR2 SYDVKM. Here the CDR3 reads CASSFLGEAFF. CDR3 nucleotide sequence: TGTGCCAGCAGTTTTTTGGGTGAAGCTTTCTTT.

This sequence joins TRBV7-9 and TRBJ2-5; D is perhaps TRBD2 (5 bases). The CDR3 runs to 15 residues. The germline V and J ends were trimmed by 1 base and 4 bases, with 13 bases remaining between them. Germline V gene sequence: CDR1 SEHNR, CDR2 FQNEAQ (reference sequence). CDR3 residues: CASSLEGGSGETQYF. In DNA, the CDR3 is TGTGCCAGCAGCTTAGAAGGTGGGAGTGGAGAGACCCAGTACTTC.